This is a list of T cell receptor beta chains from one sample in a study of blood T cell repertoires in COVID-19. Assay used: immunoSEQ multiplex PCR; TCRdb lists only in-frame clones, some missing. In the table there are 25,000 to 30,000 clones, approximately 87% of which are singletons. Sequenced material: peripheral blood. The receptors originated from a human donor in a cohort sampled during active COVID-19. Both conserved end residues are part of each CDR3. D genes are given only for firm matches. Rows give clone size only sometimes, using once, few, many, or a class for an expanded clone.

>TRBD2|TRBV7-2|TRBJ2-5|.
TGTGCCAGCAGCTTCCAGTCTAGCGGGGGATTGGGAGAGACCCAGTACTTC
CASSFQSSGGLGETQYF
>.|TRBV10-1|TRBJ2-7|.
TGCGCCAGGAGGACAGACATGCAGGGTGAGCAGTACTTC
CARRTDMQGEQYF
>.|TRBV19|TRBJ1-6|.
TGTGCCAGTAGTCCAGGAATACATTCACCCCTCCACTTT
CASSPGIHSPLHF
>TRBD2|TRBV24-1|TRBJ2-1|.
TGTGCCACCAGTGATTCCGGGACTAGCGGGGCAAATGAGCAGTTCTTC
CATSDSGTSGANEQFF
>TRBD1|TRBV6-5|TRBJ1-5|few
TGTGCCAGCAGACGACAGGGGAGCAATCAGCCCCAGCATTTT
CASRRQGSNQPQHF
>TRBD2|TRBV9|TRBJ2-1|.
TGTGCCAGCAGCGTACGCGGGGGGGCCCGGGATGAGCAGTTCTTC
CASSVRGGARDEQFF
>TRBD2|TRBV18|TRBJ2-3|.
TGTGCCAGCTCACCAGTGCCCCCCGAATTCGGGGGGGGTACGCAGTATTTT
CASSPVPPEFGGGTQYF
>.|TRBV4-3|TRBJ2-3|.
TGCGCCAGCAGCCAAGCCTTAGCGGAACACACAGATACGCAGTATTTT
CASSQALAEHTDTQYF
>TRBD1|TRBV28|TRBJ1-5|.
TGTGCCAGCAGTCTCGACAGGGCTTCCAGCAATCAGCCCCAGCATTTT
CASSLDRASSNQPQHF
>TRBD2|TRBV9|TRBJ2-3|.
TGTGCCAGCAGCGTAACAGCGGGGGGGCGGACAGATACGCAGTATTTT
CASSVTAGGRTDTQYF
>TRBD1|TRBV30|TRBJ1-5|few
TGTGCCGGAGGGGGCGCAGGGAGTCAGCCCCAGCATTTT
CAGGGAGSQPQHF
>.|TRBV3-1/TRBV3-2|TRBJ2-3|.
TGTGCCAGCAGCCCCCGCCCTGGGGCCCAAGTCACAGATACGCAGTATTTT
CASSPRPGAQVTDTQYF
>TRBD1|TRBV5-1|TRBJ2-3|.
TGCGCCAGCAGCTTGGCCGGGACAGGGGGAGATACGCAGTATTTT
CASSLAGTGGDTQYF